The 22 T cell receptor beta chains below all came from one sample that was sequenced in a study of T-cell reconstitution after alpha-beta-depleted transplantation in children (dated by TCRdb to about 2016). The meaning of the sample's treatment or condition label: allogeneic hematopoietic cell transplantation with graft depleted of TCRalphabeta T cells and CD19 B cells. The library was prepared using PCR. Instrument on record: Illumina HiSeq 2500. To normalize quantification of the TCRbeta repertoire, the TCR libraries were built with molecular barcoding that relied on unique molecular identifiers. TCRdb handled the public reads itself, with Q25 trimming in fastp and clone calling in MiXCR, and kept productive beta chains. Each record represents a unique CDR3 protein, reported with the most common genes and DNA among its rows. The sample data list about 160,000 distinct CDR3 sequences, and around 10% of these were observed just once. In total, the top ten clones hold approximately 13% of the sample.

Material: PBMCs, obtained before TCRalphabeta/CD19-depleted stem cell transplant. The receptors were sampled from a boy between 2 and 10 years old with acute myeloid leukemia, due to receive a stem cell transplant.

As for this clonotype: A much larger clone lies one base from this, so it may be a read error. The chain recombines TRBV27 with TRBJ2-5; no firm D call. The CDR3 length is 13 residues. Trimming stripped 4 bases from V and 5 bases from J, with 11 bases between. Per germline, CDR1 MNHEY and CDR2 SMNVEV (reference sequence). The CDR3 loop is CASSSRRVETQYF. The CDR3 DNA sequence: TGTGCCAGCAGTTCCCGTAGGGTTGAGACCCAGTACTTC.

There are a few counts of this clonotype. Here the CDR3 reads CASSFYINEQFF. CDR3 sequence (DNA): TGTGCCAGCAGTTTCTATATAAATGAGCAGTTCTTC. The rearrangement links TRBV12-3 or TRBV12-4 to TRBJ2-1; D is unclear. V lost 3 bases to trimming and J lost 7 bases, with 7 bases between them. The CDR3 runs 12 residues.

This chain's CDR3 is CASSLGHVAYNEQFF. The CDR3 coding sequence is TGTGCCAGCAGCTTAGGGCATGTCGCGTACAATGAGCAGTTCTTC. The V and J genes are TRBV7-7 and TRBJ2-1; unclear D gene. The V end was cut by 1 base, the J end by 4 bases, with 11 bases between. CDR1 and CDR2 (germline): SSHAT, FNYEAQ (reference sequence). The CDR3 length is 15 residues.

The sample holds many counts of this clonotype. J is TRBJ2-7 and V is TRBV29-1; D unresolved. The CDR3 is 12 residues long. The V end lost 4 bases, the J end lost 7 bases, and 14 bases lay between the germline ends. Germline values: CDR1 SQVTM, CDR2 ANQGSEA. The CDR3 protein is CSVGVHEREQYF. The CDR3 nucleotides are TGCAGCGTTGGGGTTCACGAGAGAGAGCAGTACTTC.

This clonotype was picked up many times. The chain uses TRBV19 and TRBJ2-2, with TRBD1 identical over 9 bases. This CDR3 contains 16 residues. The trim removed 6 bases at V and 4 bases at J, leaving 9 bases unmatched. Germline CDR1 LNHDA, CDR2 SQIVND (reference sequence). CDR3 sequence: CASRPGQGRITGELFF. In DNA form, the CDR3 reads TGTGCCAGTAGACCGGGACAGGGCAGGATCACCGGGGAGCTGTTTTTT.

This clonotype was recorded at least ten times. V and J are TRBV5-1 and TRBJ1-3; possible D gene TRBD1, 5 bases. CDR1 and CDR2 from the germline V gene are SGHRS and YFSETQ. The CDR3 totals 15 residues. V lost 0 bases to trimming and J lost 0 bases, with 7 bases between them. CDR3 in DNA: TGCGCCAGCAGCTTGGGGGGGAGCTCTGGAAACACCATATATTTT. It encodes CASSLGGSSGNTIYF.

This clonotype was recorded many times. This chain links TRBV6-2 or TRBV6-3 with TRBJ2-7; 11 bases are shared with TRBD2. J was trimmed by 4 bases and V by 6 bases; bases with no gene match: 11. The CDR3 runs 16 residues. The germline CDR1 and CDR2 sequences are MNHEY and SVGEGT. The CDR3 sequence is CASRPTSGRGRYEQYF. The CDR3 DNA reads TGTGCCAGCAGGCCCACTAGCGGGAGAGGAAGGTACGAGCAGTACTTC.

This clonotype has at least ten counts. The chain uses TRBV7-9 and TRBJ1-1, with D perhaps matching TRBD1 (6 bases). V shed 5 bases and J shed 6 bases, with 19 bases lying between them. The V gene's germline CDR1 is SEHNR and CDR2 FQNEAQ (reference sequence). The CDR3 covers 15 residues. CDR3 in amino acids: CASSLGPGQDPEAFF. The CDR3 bases are TGTGCCAGCAGCCTAGGGCCGGGACAAGACCCTGAAGCTTTCTTT. The full variable domain, rest sourced from reference TRBV7-9 and TRBJ1-1, is DTGVSQNPRHKITKRGQNVTFRCDPISEHNRLYWYRQTLGQGPEFLTYFQNEAQLEKSRLLSDRFSAERPKGSFSTLEIQRTEQGDSAMYLCASSLGPGQDPEAFFGQGTRLTVV.

Ten or more counts support this clonotype. The chain is built from TRBV25-1 and TRBJ1-2, with D perhaps TRBD1 (5 bases). Germline V gives CDR1 MGHDK, CDR2 SYGVNS. The length of the CDR3 is 14 residues. Trimming took 2 bases from V and 4 from J, leaving 11 bases between them. The CDR3 region has the DNA TGTGCCAGCAGTGAAGGGTGGCAGGGCTATGGCTACACCTTC. This gives the protein CASSEGWQGYGYTF.

This clonotype has only one observation. A much larger clone lies one base from this, so it may be a read error. V and J are TRBV7-8 and TRBJ1-5; 7 bases fit TRBD1. The CDR3 spans 15 residues. V lost 1 base and J lost 10; bases outside the gene matches: 10. CDR1 and CDR2 (germline): SGHVS, FQNEAQ. CDR3 nucleotide sequence: TGTGCCAGCAGCTTAGTTAGAGGGGGCGGTCACCCCCAGCATTTT. Translating it yields CASSLVRGGGHPQHF.

This clonotype has just a few counts. The gene calls are TRBV30 and TRBJ1-1, with a tentative D call TRBD1 (6 bases). This CDR3 comprises 13 residues. Germline values: CDR1 GTSNPN, CDR2 SVGIG (reference sequence). Trimming shortened V by 6 bases and J by 1 base, and 12 bases separated the two germline ends. The CDR3 is CACQGTSNTEAFF. For the CDR3, the DNA is TGTGCCTGCCAAGGGACATCGAACACTGAAGCTTTCTTT.

At least ten counts were recorded for this clonotype. V is TRBV12-3 or TRBV12-4 and J is TRBJ2-2, with TRBD2 matching 12 bases. Losses at the gene ends were 2 bases for V and 6 bases for J; bases not matched to a gene: 13. The CDR3 runs to 19 residues. The DNA of the CDR3 is TGTGCCAGCAGTTTATCAGGGAGAGGACTAGCGGGGAATCCCGGGGAGCTGTTTTTT. Translated: CASSLSGRGLAGNPGELFF.

Ten or more counts support this clonotype. V and J are TRBV5-1 and TRBJ1-3; D not certain. This CDR3 region has 13 residues. The V and J ends lost 0 bases and 3 bases respectively, with 4 bases between them. Germline V gene sequence: CDR1 SGHRS, CDR2 YFSETQ. Written as DNA, the CDR3 is TGCGCCAGCAGCTTGGGACATGGAAACACCATATATTTT. Translated, it gives CASSLGHGNTIYF.

This clonotype was seen repeatedly, ten times or more. The chain joins TRBV29-1 to TRBJ2-5; TRBD2 is a possible D gene (6 bases). V was trimmed by 7 bases and J by 4 bases, leaving 10 bases between them. Germline CDR1 reads SQVTM; CDR2 reads ANQGSEA. The CDR3 totals 11 residues. The CDR3 spells CSAVGGETQYF. As DNA, the CDR3 is TGCAGCGCCGTCGGGGGAGAGACCCAGTACTTC.

This clonotype showed up many times. The chain joins TRBV11-2 to TRBJ1-4, with TRBD1 identical over 9 bases. The V gene end was trimmed by 6 bases and the J gene end by 4 bases; junction bases not matched to a gene: 6. The CDR3 has 15 amino acids. Germline lookup yields CDR1 SGHAT and CDR2 FQNNGV. CDR3 region: CASSRWGQGNEKLFF. CDR3 DNA: TGTGCCAGCAGTCGGTGGGGACAGGGTAATGAAAAACTGTTTTTT.

This clonotype was seen at least ten times. V is TRBV20-1 and J is TRBJ2-6, with D unresolved. The V and J ends lost 5 bases and 2 bases respectively, with 19 bases between them. CDR1 is DFQATT, CDR2 SNEGSKA, per germline (reference sequence). The CDR3 has 17 residues. The CDR3 coding sequence is TGCAGTGCTCTCCCGGCTGGGTTTACTACTGGGGCCAACGTCCTGACTTTC. As protein: CSALPAGFTTGANVLTF.

There are many counts of this clonotype. V gene TRBV12-3 or TRBV12-4 combines with J gene TRBJ2-7; 9 bases fit TRBD1. J was trimmed by 1 base and V by 3 bases; bases with no gene match: 7. CDR3 length: 16 amino acids. The CDR3 loop is CASSFTGQGNSYEQYF. The DNA of the CDR3 is TGTGCCAGCAGTTTCACGGGACAGGGAAATTCCTACGAGCAGTACTTC.

There are many counts of this clonotype. The gene calls are TRBV24-1 and TRBJ2-7; 7 bases align to TRBD1. V shed 4 bases and J 5 bases; nucleotides not matched to a gene: 4. There are 13 residues in the CDR3. Germline V gene lookup returns CDR1 KGHDR and CDR2 SFDVKD. The CDR3 DNA is TGTGCCACCAGTGACCGACAGGGCCACGAGCAGTACTTC. Its translation: CATSDRQGHEQYF.

At least ten counts were recorded for this clonotype. The rearrangement joins TRBV5-6 to TRBJ1-5, with TRBD1 identical over 10 bases. The junction had 3 bases not matched to a gene; V was cut back by 3 bases and J by 6 bases. The CDR3 has 14 amino acids. CDR1 and CDR2 from the germline V gene are SGHDT and YYEEEE. The DNA for the CDR3 is TGTGCCAGCAGCTACGGACAGGGGGGTCAGCCCCAGCATTTT. It is translated as CASSYGQGGQPQHF.

This clonotype was recorded many times. This chain joins TRBV13 and TRBJ2-7, with TRBD2 matching 10 bases. The CDR3 covers 16 residues. J lost 6 bases, V lost 5 bases, and 13 bases had no gene match. Germline assignment: CDR1 PRHDT and CDR2 FYEKMQ (reference sequence). CDR3 nucleotide sequence: TGTGCCAGCAGCCACTTCTGGGCTAGCGGGAGTTCCGAGCAGTACTTC. It yields the protein CASSHFWASGSSEQYF.

For this clonotype: A single base separates this from a much larger clone, so it may be a read error. This chain links TRBV20-1 with TRBJ1-5, with a possible D match to TRBD1 (6 bases). V was clipped by 1 base and J by 6 bases, with 19 bases between them. This CDR3 has 16 amino acids. Germline CDR1 DFQATT, CDR2 SNEGSKA (reference sequence). The CDR3 bases are TGCAGTGCTAGAGGGGTGGGGGAGGGGGGTAGTCAGCCCCAGCATTTT. This translates into CSARGVGEGGSQPQHF.

This clonotype was counted many times. The chain couples TRBV20-1 to TRBJ2-1, with D perhaps matching TRBD2 (6 bases). This CDR3 region has 15 residues. The germline V gene encodes CDR1 DFQATT and CDR2 SNEGSKA (reference sequence). Trimming pared 0 bases from V and 6 bases from J, leaving 15 bases between. The CDR3 sequence is CSARDFSSGVNEQFF. The CDR3 DNA reads as TGCAGTGCTAGAGATTTCTCCTCGGGGGTCAATGAGCAGTTCTTC.